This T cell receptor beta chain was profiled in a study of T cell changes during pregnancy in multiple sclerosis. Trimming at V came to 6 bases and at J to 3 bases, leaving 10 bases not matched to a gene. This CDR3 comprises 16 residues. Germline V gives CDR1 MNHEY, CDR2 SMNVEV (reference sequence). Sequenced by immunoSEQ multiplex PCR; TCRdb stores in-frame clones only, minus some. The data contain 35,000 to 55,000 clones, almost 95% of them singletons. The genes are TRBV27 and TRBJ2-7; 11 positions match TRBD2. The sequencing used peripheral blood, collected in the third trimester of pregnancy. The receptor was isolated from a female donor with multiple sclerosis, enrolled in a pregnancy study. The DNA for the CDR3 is TGTGCCAGCAGGGGGATAGGGACTAGCGGAGTCTACGAGCAGTACTTC. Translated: CASRGIGTSGVYEQYF.